Reported below is one T cell receptor (beta chain). This specimen belongs to a study of T cell responses to AZD1222 COVID-19 vaccine. Study overall: Combined were second doses at about 4 or about 12 weeks.

Assay: immunoSEQ multiplex PCR; the TCRdb copy retains only in-frame clones and omits some. This table has fewer than 200,000 clones, just over 85% appearing once. The CDR3 consists of 15 residues. In germline, CDR1 is LNHNV, CDR2 YYDKDF (reference sequence). V shed 0 bases and J shed 7 bases, with 15 bases lying between them. Here the sequenced sample was peripheral blood, taken on day 0 of AZD1222 vaccination. The V and J genes are TRBV15 and TRBJ2-5; D is unclear. The clonotype comes from an adult in good health. CDR3: CATSREKGSLGTQYF. The DNA for the CDR3 is TGTGCCACCAGCAGAGAAAAGGGCAGCTTGGGGACCCAGTACTTC.